Below, one TCR beta chain is given with its context. The data originate from a study of immune heterogeneity within non-small cell lung tumors. The CDR3 sequence is 13 residues long. Germline values: CDR1 MRHNA, CDR2 SNTAGT. Deletions cut 6 bases from V and 1 base from J, with 9 bases between. Multiplex PCR employing 32 V and 13 J primers generated amplicons of the TCR beta CDR3. TCRdb passed the multiplex PCR reads through MiXCR, listing each CDR3 protein once. The repertoire has roughly 2,800 distinct CDR3 sequences, 35% to 50% of them found once; the top ten carry about 7.5%. Bulk tumor gDNA, around 630 ng per sample, served as the TCR template. Several widely spaced biopsies per primary tumor were taken during surgery. Undergoing curative surgery were patients whose non-small cell lung cancer was untreated and newly diagnosed.

This TCR came from a woman aged 55-70 years with non-small cell lung cancer. The J gene is TRBJ1-1, the V gene TRBV6-4; possible D gene TRBD1, 5 bases. Specimen: lung tumor tissue. CDR3 residues: CASRDTPNTEAFF. In nucleotides, the CDR3 is TGTGCCAGCAGGGACACACCGAACACTGAAGCTTTCTTT.